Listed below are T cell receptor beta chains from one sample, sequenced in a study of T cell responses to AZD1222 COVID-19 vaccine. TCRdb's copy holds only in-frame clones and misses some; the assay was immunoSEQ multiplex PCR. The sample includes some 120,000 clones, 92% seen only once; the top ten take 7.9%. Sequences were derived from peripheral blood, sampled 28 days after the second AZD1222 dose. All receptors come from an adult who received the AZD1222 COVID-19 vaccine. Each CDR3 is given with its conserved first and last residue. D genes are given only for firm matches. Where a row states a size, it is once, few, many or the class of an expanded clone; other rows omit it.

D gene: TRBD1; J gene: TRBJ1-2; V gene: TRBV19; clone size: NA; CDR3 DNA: TGTGCCAGTAGTGCCCAGGGGGACTATGGCTACACCTTC; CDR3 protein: CASSAQGDYGYTF
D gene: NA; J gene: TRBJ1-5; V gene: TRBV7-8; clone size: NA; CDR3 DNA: TGTGCCAGCAGCTTAGGGTCATATCAGGGGCCAAAATATAGCAATCAGCCCCAGCATTTT; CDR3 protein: CASSLGSYQGPKYSNQPQHF
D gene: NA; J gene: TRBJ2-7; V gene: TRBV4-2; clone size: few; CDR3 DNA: TGTGCCAGCAGCCAAGAGGGAGGAGAGCAGTACTTC; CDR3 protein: CASSQEGGEQYF
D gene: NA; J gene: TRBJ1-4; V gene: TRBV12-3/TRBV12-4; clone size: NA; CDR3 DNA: TGTGCCAGCAGTTTAGGAGGCTTCGAAAAACTGTTTTTT; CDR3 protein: CASSLGGFEKLFF
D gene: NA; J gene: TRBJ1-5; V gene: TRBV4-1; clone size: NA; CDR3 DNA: TGCGCCAGCAGCCAAGATCCAGGCAATCAGCCCCAGCATTTT; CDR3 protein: CASSQDPGNQPQHF
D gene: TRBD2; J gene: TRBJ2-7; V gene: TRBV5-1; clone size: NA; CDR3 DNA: TGCGCCAGCAGCTTGTCTACTAGCGGGAACGAGCAGTACTTC; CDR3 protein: CASSLSTSGNEQYF
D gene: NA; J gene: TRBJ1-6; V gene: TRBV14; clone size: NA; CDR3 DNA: TGTGCCAGCAGCCCTTTCCGGACGGATAATTCACCCCTCCACTTT; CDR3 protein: CASSPFRTDNSPLHF
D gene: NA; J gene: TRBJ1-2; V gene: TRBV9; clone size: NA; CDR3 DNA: TGTGCCAGCAGCCCCCCCTCTACAGGGTTCGGCTATGGCTACACCTTC; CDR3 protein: CASSPPSTGFGYGYTF
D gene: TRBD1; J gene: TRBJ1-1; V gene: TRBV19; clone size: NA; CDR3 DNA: TGTGCCAGCCACACCACAGGGGTCTACACTGAAGCTTTCTTT; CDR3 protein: CASHTTGVYTEAFF
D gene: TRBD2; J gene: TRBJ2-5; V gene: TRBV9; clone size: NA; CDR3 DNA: TGTGCCAGCGGGGGGGAAGTCCAAGAGACCCAGTACTTC; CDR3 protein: CASGGEVQETQYF
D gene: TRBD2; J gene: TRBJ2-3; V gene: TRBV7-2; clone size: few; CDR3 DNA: TGTGCCAGCAGCTTAGATCCTAGCGGGAGCGCGGATACGCAGTATTTT; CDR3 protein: CASSLDPSGSADTQYF
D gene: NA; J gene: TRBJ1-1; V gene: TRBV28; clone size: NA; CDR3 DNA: TGTGCCAGCAGTCTACAGGGATGGGACACTGAAGCTTTCTTT; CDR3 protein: CASSLQGWDTEAFF
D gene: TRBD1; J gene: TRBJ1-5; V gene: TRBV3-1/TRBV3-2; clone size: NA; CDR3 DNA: TGTGCCAGCAGCCAAGGGCTGGACAGGCCGCATCAGCCCCAGCATTTT; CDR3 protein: CASSQGLDRPHQPQHF
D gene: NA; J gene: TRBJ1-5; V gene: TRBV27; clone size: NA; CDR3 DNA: TGTGCCAGCAGTTTATCGAATCCCAATCAGCCCCAGCATTTT; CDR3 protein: CASSLSNPNQPQHF
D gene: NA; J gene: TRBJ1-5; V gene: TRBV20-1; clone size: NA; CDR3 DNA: TGCAGTGCTAGTCGGGGAAATCAGCCCCAGCATTTT; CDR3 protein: CSASRGNQPQHF
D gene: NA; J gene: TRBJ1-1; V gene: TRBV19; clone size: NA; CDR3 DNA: TGTGCCAGTAGTATAGCGGGACGGCTAAACACTGAAGCTTTCTTT; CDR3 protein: CASSIAGRLNTEAFF
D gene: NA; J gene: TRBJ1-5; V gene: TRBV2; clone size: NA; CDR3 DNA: TGTGCCAGCACCATGGACGGACTTAGCAATCAGCCCCAGCATTTT; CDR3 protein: CASTMDGLSNQPQHF
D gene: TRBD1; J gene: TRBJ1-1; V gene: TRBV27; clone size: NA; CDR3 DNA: TGTGCCAGCAGTTTATCCGACAGACCGCCACTGCAGGGGGGTTACACTGAAGCTTTCTTT; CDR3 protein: CASSLSDRPPLQGGYTEAFF
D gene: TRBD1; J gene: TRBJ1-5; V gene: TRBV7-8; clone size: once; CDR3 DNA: TGTGCCAGCAGCTTAGCGTGGGACAGCGGGGGCAATCAGCCCCAGCATTTT; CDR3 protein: CASSLAWDSGGNQPQHF
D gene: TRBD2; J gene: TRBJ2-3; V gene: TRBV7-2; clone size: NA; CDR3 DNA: TGTGCCAGCAGCCTTAGCGGGAGGAACACAGATACGCAGTATTTT; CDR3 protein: CASSLSGRNTDTQYF
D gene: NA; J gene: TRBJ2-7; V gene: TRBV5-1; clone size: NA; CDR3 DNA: TGCGCCAGCAGCTTGGAGTCTAGCCCCACTGGGAAGCAGTACTTC; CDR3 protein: CASSLESSPTGKQYF
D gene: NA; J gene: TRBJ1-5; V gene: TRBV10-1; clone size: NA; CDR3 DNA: TGCGCCAGCAGTGAGGGGGCTTTGCAGCCCCAGCATTTT; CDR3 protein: CASSEGALQPQHF
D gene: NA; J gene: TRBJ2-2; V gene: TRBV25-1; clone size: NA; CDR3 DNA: TGTGCCAGCAGCTCCCCTAACACCGGGGAGCTGTTTTTT; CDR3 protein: CASSSPNTGELFF
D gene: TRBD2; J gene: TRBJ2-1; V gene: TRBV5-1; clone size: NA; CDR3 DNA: TGCGCCAGCAGCGAAAGGACTAGCGGGAACTACAATGAGCAGTTCTTC; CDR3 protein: CASSERTSGNYNEQFF
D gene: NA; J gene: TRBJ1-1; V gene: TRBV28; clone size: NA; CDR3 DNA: TGTGCCAGCAGTTTAGATCAAGGCCTAGGAGCTTTCTTT; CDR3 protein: CASSLDQGLGAFF
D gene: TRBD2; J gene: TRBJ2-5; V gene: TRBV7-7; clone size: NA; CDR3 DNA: TGTGCTAGCAGCCCCAGTCCTAGCGGCGAGACCCAGTACTTC; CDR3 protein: CASSPSPSGETQYF
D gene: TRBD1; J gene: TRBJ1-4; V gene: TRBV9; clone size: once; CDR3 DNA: TGTGCCAGCAGCGTAGCAGGGCAGGGGGATGAAAAACTGTTTTTT; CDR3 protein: CASSVAGQGDEKLFF
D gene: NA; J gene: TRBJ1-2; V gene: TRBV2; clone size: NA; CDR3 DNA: TGTGCCAGCAGTGATGTGGTATCCGGCGGCTACACCTTC; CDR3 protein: CASSDVVSGGYTF
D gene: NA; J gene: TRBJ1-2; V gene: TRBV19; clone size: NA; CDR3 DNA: TGTGCCTCTCGACATTCCGGGGGCTATGGCTACACCTTC; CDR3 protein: CASRHSGGYGYTF
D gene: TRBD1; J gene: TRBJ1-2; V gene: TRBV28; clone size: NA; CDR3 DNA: TGTGCCAGCACACAGGGGGGAGCTAACTATGGCTACACCTTC; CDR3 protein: CASTQGGANYGYTF
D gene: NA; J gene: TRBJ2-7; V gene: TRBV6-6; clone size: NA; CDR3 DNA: TGTGCCAGCAGTTGGGGGCCCTCCTACGAGCAGTACTTC; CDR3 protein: CASSWGPSYEQYF
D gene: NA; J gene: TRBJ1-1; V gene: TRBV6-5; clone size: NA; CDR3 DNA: TGTGCCAGCAGTTACCGGTCATCAGGGAACACTGAAGCTTTCTTT; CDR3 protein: CASSYRSSGNTEAFF